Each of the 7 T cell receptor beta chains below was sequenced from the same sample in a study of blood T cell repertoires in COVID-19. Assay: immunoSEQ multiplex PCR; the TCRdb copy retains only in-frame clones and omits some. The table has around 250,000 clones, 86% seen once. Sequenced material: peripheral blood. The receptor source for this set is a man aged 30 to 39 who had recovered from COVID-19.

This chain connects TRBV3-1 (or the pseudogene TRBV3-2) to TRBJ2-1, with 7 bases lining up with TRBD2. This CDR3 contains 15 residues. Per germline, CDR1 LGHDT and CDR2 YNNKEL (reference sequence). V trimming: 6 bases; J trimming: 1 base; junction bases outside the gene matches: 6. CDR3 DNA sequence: TGTGCCAGCAGTGGGCGGGGGAGTTCCTACAATGAGCAGTTCTTC. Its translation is CASSGRGSSYNEQFF.

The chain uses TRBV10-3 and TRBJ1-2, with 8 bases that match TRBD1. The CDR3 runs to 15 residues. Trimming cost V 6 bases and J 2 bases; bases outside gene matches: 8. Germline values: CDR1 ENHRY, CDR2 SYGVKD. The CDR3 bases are TGTGCCATCAGGGTGACAGGGGTTCAGAACTATGGCTACACCTTC. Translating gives CAIRVTGVQNYGYTF.

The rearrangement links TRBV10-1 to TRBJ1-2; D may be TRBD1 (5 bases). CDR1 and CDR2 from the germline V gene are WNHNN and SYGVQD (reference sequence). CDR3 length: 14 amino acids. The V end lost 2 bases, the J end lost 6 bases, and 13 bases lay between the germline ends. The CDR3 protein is CASSETGGKNGYTF. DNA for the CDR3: TGCGCCAGCAGTGAGACGGGGGGAAAGAATGGCTACACCTTC.

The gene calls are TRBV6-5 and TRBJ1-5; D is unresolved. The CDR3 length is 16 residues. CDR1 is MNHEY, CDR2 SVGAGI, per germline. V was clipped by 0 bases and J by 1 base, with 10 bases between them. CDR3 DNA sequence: TGTGCCAGCAGTTACTCGAGGTTTGAAAGCAATCAGCCCCAGCATTTT. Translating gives CASSYSRFESNQPQHF.

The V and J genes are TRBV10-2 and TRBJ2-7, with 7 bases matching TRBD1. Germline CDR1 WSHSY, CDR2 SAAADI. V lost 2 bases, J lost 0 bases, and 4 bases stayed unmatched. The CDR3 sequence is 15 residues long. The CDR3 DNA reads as TGCGCCAGCAGTGAGAAGAACAGGGGCTCCTACGAGCAGTACTTC. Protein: CASSEKNRGSYEQYF.

CDR3 sequence: CASSLRGQATSGANVLTF. CDR3 bases: TGTGCCAGCAGTCTCCGGGGACAGGCTACCTCTGGGGCCAACGTCCTGACTTTC. The chain carries TRBV2 and TRBJ2-6, with 8 bases fitting TRBD1. Germline values: CDR1 SNHLY, CDR2 FYNNEI. With V trimmed by 5 bases and J by 0 bases, 9 bases remained unmatched. This CDR3 region has 18 residues.

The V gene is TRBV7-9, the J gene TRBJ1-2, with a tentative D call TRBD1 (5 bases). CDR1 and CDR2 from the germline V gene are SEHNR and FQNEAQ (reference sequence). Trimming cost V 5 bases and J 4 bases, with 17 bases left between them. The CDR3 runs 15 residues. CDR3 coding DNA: TGTGCCAGCAGCCCGACAGACGGAATTAGCTATGGCTACACCTTC. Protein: CASSPTDGISYGYTF.